The rows below give T cell receptor beta chains drawn from one sample of a study of cytomegalovirus exposure and HLA in healthy donors. Generated by immunoSEQ multiplex PCR, the TCRdb table keeps only in-frame clones and is missing some. The sample shows around 180,000 clones, 80% to 85% of them seen only once. The sample consisted of PBMCs. These receptors originate from a woman aged 40 to 49 in good health and CMV-seronegative. The CDR3 runs from the conserved cysteine through the conserved F or W. D genes are given only for firm matches. Clone size is not always given. Where it is, it says once, few, many or a class for expanded clones.

v_call: TRBV7-2
clone_size: -
d_call: -
j_call: TRBJ1-5
cdr3_nt: TGTGCCAGCAGCCTGTTTGGGGGGGCCCGCGATCAGCCCCAGCATTTT
cdr3_aa: CASSLFGGARDQPQHF

v_call: TRBV7-3
clone_size: -
d_call: TRBD2
j_call: TRBJ2-3
cdr3_nt: TGTGCCAGCAGCTTCGCGGGAGGAAATGCAGATACGCAGTATTTT
cdr3_aa: CASSFAGGNADTQYF

v_call: TRBV19
clone_size: -
d_call: -
j_call: TRBJ2-3
cdr3_nt: TGTGCCAGTAGTATAGATCACAGGGCGGATACGCAGTATTTT
cdr3_aa: CASSIDHRADTQYF

v_call: TRBV28
clone_size: -
d_call: -
j_call: TRBJ2-5
cdr3_nt: TGTGCCAGCAGTTTATCCGGGACACGGAGAGAGACCCAGTACTTC
cdr3_aa: CASSLSGTRRETQYF

v_call: TRBV19
clone_size: -
d_call: -
j_call: TRBJ2-3
cdr3_nt: TGTGCCAGTAGTATTGGGGCTAGCACAGATACGCAGTATTTT
cdr3_aa: CASSIGASTDTQYF

v_call: TRBV27
clone_size: -
d_call: TRBD1
j_call: TRBJ1-5
cdr3_nt: TGTGCCAGCAGTACAGGGGGGTATCAGCCCCAGCATTTT
cdr3_aa: CASSTGGYQPQHF

v_call: TRBV5-1
clone_size: -
d_call: TRBD1
j_call: TRBJ2-5
cdr3_nt: TGCGCCAGCAGCCCAGGACAGGGTCGGGCGTCCCAAGAGACCCAGTACTTC
cdr3_aa: CASSPGQGRASQETQYF

v_call: TRBV9
clone_size: -
d_call: TRBD1
j_call: TRBJ2-1
cdr3_nt: TGTGCCAGCAGCCCCCACACAGGGGAGAATGAGCAGTTCTTC
cdr3_aa: CASSPHTGENEQFF

v_call: TRBV28
clone_size: -
d_call: TRBD2
j_call: TRBJ2-5
cdr3_nt: TGTGCCAGCAGTTTAGGGCCTAGCGGGAGTTCGCTGGTGGGAGAGCAGTACTTC
cdr3_aa: CASSLGPSGSSLVGEQYF

v_call: TRBV5-4
clone_size: -
d_call: -
j_call: TRBJ1-1
cdr3_nt: TGTGCCACTCAGAGACACCACGACACTGAAGCTTTCTTT
cdr3_aa: CATQRHHDTEAFF

v_call: TRBV13
clone_size: -
d_call: -
j_call: TRBJ1-1
cdr3_nt: TGTGCCAGCAGCCCCACCGTAGGGGCTACGAACACTGAAGCTTTCTTT
cdr3_aa: CASSPTVGATNTEAFF

v_call: TRBV29-1
clone_size: once
d_call: TRBD1
j_call: TRBJ2-3
cdr3_nt: TGCAGCGTGGAACAGGGGGACAGCACAGATACGCAGTATTTT
cdr3_aa: CSVEQGDSTDTQYF

v_call: TRBV2
clone_size: -
d_call: -
j_call: TRBJ1-4
cdr3_nt: TGTGCCAGCAGTGAAAGGAGTGTAGAAAAACTGTTTTTT
cdr3_aa: CASSERSVEKLFF

v_call: TRBV5-4
clone_size: -
d_call: -
j_call: TRBJ1-6
cdr3_nt: TGTGCCAGCAGCTTGGTTGCCGGGGGGCAGGATTCACCCCTCCACTTT
cdr3_aa: CASSLVAGGQDSPLHF

v_call: TRBV27
clone_size: -
d_call: -
j_call: TRBJ1-4
cdr3_nt: TGTGCCAGCAGTTTCTGGGTGGGGGGGGCAGGGGAAAAACTGTTTTTT
cdr3_aa: CASSFWVGGAGEKLFF

v_call: TRBV4-3
clone_size: -
d_call: -
j_call: TRBJ1-4
cdr3_nt: TGCGCCAGCAGCCAGGCGGGCCCCAAGGGAAAACTGTTTTTT
cdr3_aa: CASSQAGPKGKLFF

v_call: TRBV10-3
clone_size: few
d_call: TRBD1
j_call: TRBJ1-1
cdr3_nt: TGTGCCTCCGGGACAGGGGGTCGTTTAAACACTGAAGCTTTCTTT
cdr3_aa: CASGTGGRLNTEAFF

v_call: TRBV5-1
clone_size: -
d_call: TRBD2
j_call: TRBJ2-1
cdr3_nt: TGCGCCAGCAGCGCGGACGGGGAGGGTGAGCAGTTCTTC
cdr3_aa: CASSADGEGEQFF

v_call: TRBV29-1
clone_size: -
d_call: -
j_call: TRBJ1-1
cdr3_nt: TGCAGCGTTGGGAGGGGCGGAAGGGCTTTCTTT
cdr3_aa: CSVGRGGRAFF

v_call: TRBV12-5
clone_size: -
d_call: TRBD1
j_call: TRBJ2-1
cdr3_nt: TGTGCTAGTGGTGTCACAGACAGGGATCAGTTCTTC
cdr3_aa: CASGVTDRDQFF

v_call: TRBV11-3
clone_size: -
d_call: -
j_call: TRBJ1-1
cdr3_nt: TGTGCCAGCAGCCTTCGGGGATCCGAGACTGAAGCTTTCTTT
cdr3_aa: CASSLRGSETEAFF

v_call: TRBV11-3
clone_size: -
d_call: TRBD1
j_call: TRBJ2-3
cdr3_nt: TGTGCCAGCAGCTTAAACGACAGGGGGGCTCCCACAGATACGCAGTATTTT
cdr3_aa: CASSLNDRGAPTDTQYF

v_call: TRBV18
clone_size: -
d_call: TRBD1
j_call: TRBJ2-3
cdr3_nt: TGTGCCAGCTCGCGGACAGGCCTTAGCACAGATACGCAGTATTTT
cdr3_aa: CASSRTGLSTDTQYF

v_call: TRBV7-2
clone_size: -
d_call: TRBD1
j_call: TRBJ1-4
cdr3_nt: TGTGCCAGCAGCTCCGGGACAGGAATAGGACGTGCAACTAATGAAAAACTGTTTTTT
cdr3_aa: CASSSGTGIGRATNEKLFF

v_call: TRBV13
clone_size: few
d_call: -
j_call: TRBJ2-1
cdr3_nt: TGTGCCAGCAGCCCTTTTCTTCTGGGGCCGCGATATTATAATGAGCAGTTCTTC
cdr3_aa: CASSPFLLGPRYYNEQFF

v_call: TRBV5-1
clone_size: -
d_call: -
j_call: TRBJ1-2
cdr3_nt: TGCGCCAGCAGCTCTCTCGGACAGTCGAGCTATGGCTACACCTTC
cdr3_aa: CASSSLGQSSYGYTF

v_call: TRBV30
clone_size: once
d_call: -
j_call: TRBJ1-1
cdr3_nt: TGTGCCTGGAGTGGGGGGGTGAGGAACACTGAAGCTTTCTTT
cdr3_aa: CAWSGGVRNTEAFF

v_call: TRBV5-4
clone_size: once
d_call: -
j_call: TRBJ1-2
cdr3_nt: TGTGCCAGCAGCTTGTTTGGGGGGGCCAACACCTTC
cdr3_aa: CASSLFGGANTF

v_call: TRBV5-4
clone_size: -
d_call: TRBD1
j_call: TRBJ2-2
cdr3_nt: TGTGCCAGCAGCTTCGCACTGGGACAGGGAAACACCGGGGAGCTGTTTTTT
cdr3_aa: CASSFALGQGNTGELFF

v_call: TRBV2
clone_size: once
d_call: -
j_call: TRBJ2-3
cdr3_nt: TGTGCCAGCAGGGGGGGAGTAGCCACAGATACGCAGTATTTT
cdr3_aa: CASRGGVATDTQYF

v_call: TRBV4-3
clone_size: once
d_call: TRBD2
j_call: TRBJ2-1
cdr3_nt: TGCGCCAGCAGCCAAGATTCACTAGCGGCCTACAATGAGCAGTTCTTC
cdr3_aa: CASSQDSLAAYNEQFF

v_call: TRBV27
clone_size: -
d_call: TRBD2
j_call: TRBJ2-1
cdr3_nt: TGTGCCAGCAGTTTACAATTATCGACTAGCGGGATCCATGAGCAGTTCTTC
cdr3_aa: CASSLQLSTSGIHEQFF

v_call: TRBV29-1
clone_size: -
d_call: -
j_call: TRBJ2-3
cdr3_nt: TGCAGCGTTGTGGCCCACAGCACAGATACGCAGTATTTT
cdr3_aa: CSVVAHSTDTQYF

v_call: TRBV11-1
clone_size: -
d_call: TRBD1
j_call: TRBJ1-5
cdr3_nt: TGTGCCAGCAGCCGGACAGGGGGAGCGGGTCAGCCCCAGCATTTT
cdr3_aa: CASSRTGGAGQPQHF

v_call: TRBV9
clone_size: -
d_call: TRBD1
j_call: TRBJ1-2
cdr3_nt: TGTGCCAGCAGCCCCGCGGGACAGGGGTACTATGGCTACACCTTC
cdr3_aa: CASSPAGQGYYGYTF

v_call: TRBV11-1
clone_size: -
d_call: -
j_call: TRBJ2-7
cdr3_nt: TGTGCCAGCAGCTTATCCAGGGTGGGCTCCTACGAGCAGTACTTC
cdr3_aa: CASSLSRVGSYEQYF

v_call: TRBV9
clone_size: -
d_call: -
j_call: TRBJ1-4
cdr3_nt: TGTGCCAGCAGCGTAGCCACTGAGGCTCGTGAAAAACTGTTTTTT
cdr3_aa: CASSVATEAREKLFF

v_call: TRBV19
clone_size: -
d_call: -
j_call: TRBJ1-2
cdr3_nt: TGTGCCAGTAGTAGGGGAGGCCGAGGCTACACCTTC
cdr3_aa: CASSRGGRGYTF

v_call: TRBV6-4
clone_size: -
d_call: TRBD2
j_call: TRBJ2-3
cdr3_nt: TGTGCCAGCAGGGCTAGCGGACGACACTGGAAGGCAGATACGCAGTATTTT
cdr3_aa: CASRASGRHWKADTQYF

v_call: TRBV19
clone_size: -
d_call: TRBD1
j_call: TRBJ1-2
cdr3_nt: TGTGCCAGTAGTATAGACCCCCACAGGGGGCGATTAGATGGCTACACCTTC
cdr3_aa: CASSIDPHRGRLDGYTF